A selection of T cell receptor beta chains follows, all from one sample in a study of CD4 T cells in relation to SARS-CoV-2 and coronaviruses. These receptors' antigens are unknown. The table came from immunoSEQ multiplex PCR; TCRdb's copy has only in-frame clones and leaves some out. The table includes approximately 20,000 clones, over 60% detected once. Sequencing input: CD4+ T cells from PBMCs, cultured in vitro. Source of these receptors: a human donor in good health. Both conserved end residues are part of each CDR3. D genes are given only for firm matches.

TRBJ2-1	NA	TRBV19	16	CASTPGGGRSYNEQFF
TRBJ1-1	NA	TRBV7-9	15	CASRPDSGETTEAFF
TRBJ1-4	NA	TRBV5-6	14	CASSLGTWVEKLFF
TRBJ1-2	NA	TRBV5-1	16	CASSLDLAVVTDGYTF
TRBJ2-5	NA	TRBV15	12	CATSRDRETQYF
TRBJ1-3	NA	TRBV9	15	CASSAGTTSGNTIYF
TRBJ1-1	NA	TRBV27	14	CASSLSEIGGEAFF
TRBJ2-7	TRBD2	TRBV2	13	CASRLAGPYEQYF
TRBJ2-1	TRBD2	TRBV6-2/TRBV6-3	16	CASSRLGLAGLNEQFF
TRBJ2-3	NA	TRBV6-5	15	CASKLRWESTDTQYF